This T cell receptor (beta chain) was captured in a study of T cells in narcolepsy. Study-wide points: Same-patient CSF and blood CD4+ T cell clonotypes included HCRT-specific and TRIB2-specific autoreactive ones. Autoreactive clonotypes reportedly recurred in blood of same and different patients, not controls.

CDR1 is MRHNA, CDR2 SNTAGT, per germline. The CDR3 runs 16 residues. V was cut by 4 bases and J by 3 bases, with 16 bases left in between. TCRdb's table, derived via immunoSEQ multiplex PCR, lists solely in-frame clones and lacks some. The sample holds roughly 25,000 clones; around 85% are singletons and the top ten take under 1.5%. In the case of this clone: The antigen remains unidentified.

This receptor was obtained from a human donor with narcolepsy. The J gene is TRBJ2-1, the V gene TRBV6-4; the D gene is possibly TRBD1 (5 bases). Sequenced sample: CD45RA- memory CD4+ T cells from PBMCs. CDR3 loop: CASSVGVRTRYNEQFF. The CDR3 DNA is TGTGCCAGCAGTGTAGGGGTACGAACCCGCTACAATGAGCAGTTCTTC.